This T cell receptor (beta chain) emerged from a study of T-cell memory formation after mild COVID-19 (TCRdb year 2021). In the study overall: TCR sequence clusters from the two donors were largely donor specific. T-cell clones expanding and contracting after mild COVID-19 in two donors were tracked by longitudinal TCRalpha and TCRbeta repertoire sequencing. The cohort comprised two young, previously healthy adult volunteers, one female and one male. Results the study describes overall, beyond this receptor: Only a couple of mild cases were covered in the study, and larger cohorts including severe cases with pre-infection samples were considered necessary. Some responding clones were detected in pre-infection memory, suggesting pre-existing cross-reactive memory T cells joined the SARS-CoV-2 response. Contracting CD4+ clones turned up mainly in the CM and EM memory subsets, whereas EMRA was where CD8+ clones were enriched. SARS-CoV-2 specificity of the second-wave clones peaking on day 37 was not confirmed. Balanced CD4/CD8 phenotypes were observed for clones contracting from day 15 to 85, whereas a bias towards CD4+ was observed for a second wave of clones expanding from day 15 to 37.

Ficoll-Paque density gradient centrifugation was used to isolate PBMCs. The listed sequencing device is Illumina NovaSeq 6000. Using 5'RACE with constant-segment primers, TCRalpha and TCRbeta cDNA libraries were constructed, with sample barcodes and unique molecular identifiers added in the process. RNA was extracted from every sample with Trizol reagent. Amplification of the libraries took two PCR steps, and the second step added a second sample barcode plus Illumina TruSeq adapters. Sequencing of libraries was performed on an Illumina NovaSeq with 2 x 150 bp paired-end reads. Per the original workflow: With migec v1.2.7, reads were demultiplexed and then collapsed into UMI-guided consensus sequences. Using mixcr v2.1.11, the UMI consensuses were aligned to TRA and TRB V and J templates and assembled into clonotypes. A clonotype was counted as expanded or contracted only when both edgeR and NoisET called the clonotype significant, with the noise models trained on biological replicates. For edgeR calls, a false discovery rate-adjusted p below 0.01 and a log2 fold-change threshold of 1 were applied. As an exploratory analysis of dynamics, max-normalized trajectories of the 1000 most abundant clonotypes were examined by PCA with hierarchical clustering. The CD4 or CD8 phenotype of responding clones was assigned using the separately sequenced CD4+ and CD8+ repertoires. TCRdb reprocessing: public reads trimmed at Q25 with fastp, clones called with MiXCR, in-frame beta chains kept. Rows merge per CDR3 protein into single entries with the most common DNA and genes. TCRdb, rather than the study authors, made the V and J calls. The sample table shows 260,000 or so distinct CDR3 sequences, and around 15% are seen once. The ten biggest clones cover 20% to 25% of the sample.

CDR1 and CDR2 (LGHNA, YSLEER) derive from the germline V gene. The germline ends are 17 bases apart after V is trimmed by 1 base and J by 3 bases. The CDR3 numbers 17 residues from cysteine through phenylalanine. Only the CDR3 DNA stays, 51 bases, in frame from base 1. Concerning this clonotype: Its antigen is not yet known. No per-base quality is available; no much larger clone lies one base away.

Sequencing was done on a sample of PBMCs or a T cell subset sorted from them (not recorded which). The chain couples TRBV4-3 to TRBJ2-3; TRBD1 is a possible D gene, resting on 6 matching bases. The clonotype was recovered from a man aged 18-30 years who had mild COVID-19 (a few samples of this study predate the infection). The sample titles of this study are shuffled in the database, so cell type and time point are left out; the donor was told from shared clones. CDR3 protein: CASSQGQGRTETDTQYF. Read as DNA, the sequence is TGCGCCAGCAGCCAAGGGCAGGGGAGAACAGAAACAGATACGCAGTATTTT.